The subject of this entry is one TCR beta chain. The antigen remains unidentified. This sample was taken from a study of cytomegalovirus exposure and HLA in healthy donors. Study background: In terms of ancestry, the Caucasian-associated cluster contained around four fifths of the roughly 400 genotyped donors.

Study-wide points: In vitro data verified a few CMV-associated chains as specific for CMV antigens. An analysis was carried out at a later point. It showed that HLA-associated TCR beta chains were more clonally expanded than equally common non-associated chains.

Researchers ran the PCR with 60 Vbeta and 13 Jbeta primers. Methods used by the authors: Counted up in a later analysis, unique TCR beta chains came to about 80 million, with around 10 million shared. The repertoire was sequenced with immunoSEQ multiplex PCR; TCRdb's copy has only in-frame clones and lacks some. The V and J calls and clone size were taken over from that table, and D and trimming were inferred from the DNA. The data contain roughly 200,000 clones, about 83% of them singletons. The origin of this receptor is a man aged 35-49 years in good health and CMV-seropositive. Input material: PBMCs.

CDR3 sequence: CASSTTSGSRSDTQYF. The CDR3 nucleotides are TGTGCCAGCAGCACTACTAGCGGGAGTAGGTCAGATACGCAGTATTTT. The chain recombines TRBV7-9 with TRBJ2-3; 11 positions match TRBD2. The junction had 8 bases not matched to a gene; V was cut back by 5 bases and J by 4 bases. In germline, CDR1 is SEHNR, CDR2 FQNEAQ (reference sequence). The CDR3 has 16 residues.